The source of this T cell receptor (beta chain) is a study of blood T cells in healthy people across ages. General observations from the study: In these data, TCR beta diversity tracked strongly with naive T cell percentage. Comparison with aged donors showed that long-lived donors had more naive CD4+ cells and higher diversity.

Using a J-beta primer mix together with a sample-barcoded 5' primer, a second PCR was run for 7 to 11 cycles. TCRdb re-analysed the 5' RACE reads in MiXCR, keeping a single row per CDR3 protein. This sample has 1 million to 1.2 million distinct CDR3 sequences; less than 45% occur once, and the top ten carry around 13%. Per-sample yields of isolated PBMCs were at least 6.5 million. This clonotype appeared many times. Its target is unknown. Per the germline V gene, CDR1 is SGHRS and CDR2 is YFSETQ. The CDR3 sequence is 15 residues long. The V gene end was trimmed by 4 bases and the J gene end by 7 bases; junction bases not matched to a gene: 7.

The V call is TRBV5-1, the J call TRBJ2-1, with 11 bases lining up with TRBD2. The material sequenced was blood. This TCR came from a man between 18 and 29 years old in good health. CDR3 sequence: CASSNSGTSGNEQFF. The DNA of the CDR3 is TGCGCCAGCAGCAACTCCGGGACTAGCGGTAATGAGCAGTTCTTC.